These 27 T cell receptor beta chains were all obtained from the same sample, sequenced in a study of OX40 agonist ivuxolimab in advanced cancers. The method was immunoSEQ multiplex PCR; TCRdb's version includes in-frame clones alone and lacks a portion of them. Altogether over 65,000 clones are present, 86% being singletons, with the ten largest covering 8%. Sequencing was performed on CD4+ or CD8+ T cells sorted from blood, taken in a trial of the OX40 agonist ivuxolimab. Every receptor here comes from an adult with an advanced solid tumor such as melanoma, head and neck, liver or kidney cancer.

This clone was seen a single time. V gene TRBV4-1 combines with J gene TRBJ1-5; D uncertain. This CDR3 has 13 amino acids. The germline V and J ends were trimmed by 0 bases and 6 bases, with 6 bases remaining between them. Per germline, CDR1 MGHRA and CDR2 YSYEKL. CDR3 protein: CASSQDWTQPQHF. The CDR3 nucleotides read TGCGCCAGCAGCCAAGATTGGACTCAGCCCCAGCATTTT.

V and J are TRBV5-1 and TRBJ2-7; no clear D. Germline lookup yields CDR1 SGHRS and CDR2 YFSETQ. The CDR3 is 12 amino acids. Between the trimmed V and J ends, which lost 0 bases and 4 bases, there was a span of 5 bases. The CDR3 DNA reads TGCGCCAGCAGCTTGGGAAAATACGAGCAGTACTTC. Translation gives CASSLGKYEQYF.

This clone was detected a few times. The chain recombines TRBV7-2 with TRBJ2-1, with TRBD2 as a possible D gene (7 bases). Germline V gene data show CDR1 as SGHTA and CDR2 as FQGNSA. Trimming pared 0 bases from V and 6 bases from J, leaving 15 bases between. The CDR3 contains 16 residues. In DNA, the CDR3 is TGTGCCAGCAGCTTAGCAGGGGGGGGAGGGATCAATGAGCAGTTCTTC. Encoded protein: CASSLAGGGGINEQFF.

The chain uses TRBV4-2 and TRBJ2-3, with D possibly being TRBD2 (5 bases). The CDR3 runs to 13 residues. V lost 3 bases to trimming and J lost 4 bases, with 8 bases between them. Germline values: CDR1 LGHNA, CDR2 YNFKEQ. Written as DNA, the CDR3 is TGTGCCAGCAGCCAGGAGGCCGCAGATACGCAGTATTTT. Protein product: CASSQEAADTQYF.

This sequence joins TRBV11-3 and TRBJ2-3, with 8 bases fitting TRBD1. In germline, CDR1 is SGHNT, CDR2 YENEEA. With V trimmed by 5 bases and J by 4 bases, 5 bases remained unmatched. CDR3 length equals 14 residues. CDR3 bases: TGTGCCAGCAGCCCCCAGGGGGCTGCAGATACGCAGTATTTT. It codes for CASSPQGAADTQYF.

The chain is built from TRBV29-1 and TRBJ2-7; TRBD1 matches at 7 bases. V trimming: 6 bases; J trimming: 2 bases; junction bases outside the gene matches: 13. The CDR3 has 15 amino acids. In germline, CDR1 is SQVTM, CDR2 ANQGSEA. The DNA of the CDR3 is TGCAGCGTCCAACACAGGGGATCCCCAGCCTACGAGCAGTACTTC. Protein: CSVQHRGSPAYEQYF.

This rearrangement joins TRBV19 to TRBJ2-7; D remains unclear. With 0 bases removed from V and 6 bases from J, the gap between germline ends came to 9 bases. The CDR3 sequence is 13 residues long. The germline V gene encodes CDR1 LNHDA and CDR2 SQIVND (reference sequence). This CDR3 is CASSIDSSGEQYF. The CDR3 DNA reads as TGTGCCAGTAGTATAGACTCCTCGGGCGAGCAGTACTTC.

The V gene is TRBV7-9, the J gene TRBJ2-7; D is possibly TRBD1 (7 bases). Trimming removed 3 bases from V and 3 bases from J, with 15 bases in between. Per germline, CDR1 SEHNR and CDR2 FQNEAQ (reference sequence). The CDR3 has 15 amino acids. The CDR3 sequence: CASSLEQGRHYEQYF. CDR3 DNA: TGTGCCAGCAGCTTGGAACAGGGGAGGCACTACGAGCAGTACTTC.

This chain links TRBV30 with TRBJ1-5; maybe TRBD1 (6 bases). The CDR3 sequence is 15 residues long. Germline CDR1 and CDR2: GTSNPN and SVGIG (reference sequence). Trimming stripped 3 bases from V and 6 bases from J, with 18 bases between. CDR3 DNA sequence: TGTGCCTGGAGCCTTCTCACAGGGCTCGGTCAGCCCCAGCATTTT. Protein: CAWSLLTGLGQPQHF.

The V gene is TRBV6-5, the J gene TRBJ2-7; possible D gene TRBD2, 5 bases. Germline CDR1 is MNHEY and CDR2 is SVGAGI. This CDR3 region has 14 residues. V gave up 2 bases and J gave up 3 bases, with 11 bases separating them. Here the CDR3 DNA reads TGTGCCAGCAGTTACCTCGAGGGTAGCTACGAGCAGTACTTC. It is translated as CASSYLEGSYEQYF.

The gene calls are TRBV11-2 and TRBJ2-2; 7 nucleotides line up with TRBD1. The length of the CDR3 is 16 residues. The V segment lost 5 bases and the J segment 5 bases; nucleotides outside the gene matches: 11. The germline gives CDR1 SGHAT, CDR2 FQNNGV. CDR3 DNA sequence: TGTGCCAGCAGCCAGGGGGTATCCGGGTTAACCGGGGAGCTGTTTTTT. Protein: CASSQGVSGLTGELFF.

The V call is TRBV28, the J call TRBJ1-2; D is unclear. Germline CDR1 reads MDHEN; CDR2 reads SYDVKM. The CDR3 totals 14 residues. V was pared by 5 bases and J by 5 bases, with 15 bases between. The CDR3 sequence: CASSRLYGSYGYTF. The CDR3 region has the DNA TGTGCCAGCAGTCGCCTGTATGGGTCATATGGCTACACCTTC.

The chain recombines TRBV30 with TRBJ1-1, with 11 bases identical to TRBD1. The germline V gene encodes CDR1 GTSNPN and CDR2 SVGIG (reference sequence). Germline trimming cut 1 base from V and 4 bases from J; bases unmatched to any gene: 5. The CDR3 extends over 15 amino acids. The CDR3: CAWSAHGTGGTEAFF. The CDR3 DNA reads as TGTGCCTGGAGTGCCCACGGGACAGGGGGCACTGAAGCTTTCTTT.

The V gene is TRBV9, the J gene TRBJ1-3, with a tentative D call TRBD1 (5 bases). Trimming removed 0 bases at V and 3 bases at J, with 10 bases between. CDR3 length equals 15 residues. Germline V CDR1 and CDR2: SGDLS, YYNGEE. CDR3 region: CASSVGGVVGNTIYF. The CDR3 nucleotides read TGTGCCAGCAGCGTAGGGGGCGTTGTTGGAAACACCATATATTTT. Drawing the rest from reference TRBV9 and TRBJ1-3, the complete variable domain is DSGVTQTPKHLITATGQRVTLRCSPRSGDLSVYWYQQSLDQGLQFLIQYYNGEERAKGNILERFSAQQFPDLHSELNLSSLELGDSALYFCASSVGGVVGNTIYFGEGSWLTVV.

The rearrangement uses TRBV20-1 and TRBJ2-1, with D unresolved. V lost 4 bases to trimming and J lost 1 base, with 2 bases between them. This CDR3 spans 11 amino acids. The V gene's germline CDR1 is DFQATT and CDR2 SNEGSKA (reference sequence). Here the CDR3 DNA reads TGCAGTGCTAAGTCCTACAATGAGCAGTTCTTC. This translates into CSAKSYNEQFF.

V is TRBV5-1 and J is TRBJ1-2; tentatively, D is TRBD1 (5 bases). Germline V lookup: CDR1 SGHRS, CDR2 YFSETQ. V dropped 0 bases and J dropped 8 bases, with 17 bases sitting between them. This CDR3 contains 15 residues. CDR3 nucleotide sequence: TGCGCCAGCAGCTTGGCCCTGCAGGGAGGACGAGGCTACACCTTC. Translation gives CASSLALQGGRGYTF. Complete variable domain (other parts from reference TRBV5-1 and TRBJ1-2): KAGVTQTPRYLIKTRGQQVTLSCSPISGHRSVSWYQQTPGQGLQFLFEYFSETQRNKGNFPGRFSGRQFSNSRSEMNVSTLELGDSALYLCASSLALQGGRGYTFGSGTRLTVV.

This chain joins TRBV5-6 and TRBJ2-2; D is unclear. Germline assignment: CDR1 SGHDT and CDR2 YYEEEE. CDR3 length equals 16 residues. Deletions cut 0 bases from V and 0 bases from J, with 9 bases between. The DNA for the CDR3 is TGTGCCAGCAGCTTGGAGTGGACGGCGAACACCGGGGAGCTGTTTTTT. Its protein is CASSLEWTANTGELFF. The entire variable domain, with the rest obtained from reference TRBV5-6 and TRBJ2-2, is as follows: DAGVTQSPTHLIKTRGQQVTLRCSPKSGHDTVSWYQQALGQGPQFIFQYYEEEERQRGNFPDRFSGHQFPNYSSELNVNALLLGDSALYLCASSLEWTANTGELFFGEGSRLTVL.

V is TRBV13 and J is TRBJ2-3; 8 bases line up with TRBD2. Germline values: CDR1 PRHDT, CDR2 FYEKMQ (reference sequence). Trimming took 4 bases from V and 0 from J; bases not matched to a gene: 6. CDR3 size: 16 residues. Written as DNA, the CDR3 is TGTGCCAGCAGCTCACGTAAGCGGGAGAGCACAGATACGCAGTATTTT. The encoded protein is CASSSRKRESTDTQYF.

The gene calls are TRBV5-1 and TRBJ1-5, with unresolved D. The germline V gene has CDR1 SGHRS and CDR2 YFSETQ. Trimming cost V 4 bases and J 3 bases, with 14 bases left between them. This CDR3 has 15 residues. The CDR3 region is CASSRIGGPNQPQHF. Written as DNA, the CDR3 is TGCGCCAGCAGCCGAATTGGTGGCCCCAATCAGCCCCAGCATTTT.

The chain links TRBV4-3 to TRBJ1-1; a possible D gene is TRBD1 (5 bases). V was clipped by 4 bases and J by 0 bases, with 15 bases between them. The CDR3 has 16 amino acids. Germline V gene sequence: CDR1 LGHNA, CDR2 YSLEER. CDR3 sequence (DNA): TGCGCCAGCAGCCGGACCGGCGGGGCGATGAACACTGAAGCTTTCTTT. Residues: CASSRTGGAMNTEAFF.

The chain is built from TRBV15 and TRBJ1-1, with D maybe TRBD1 (6 bases). Per germline, CDR1 LNHNV and CDR2 YYDKDF (reference sequence). The ends were cut back, 1 base at V and 5 bases at J, with 17 bases in the middle. The CDR3 has 16 amino acids. In nucleotides, the CDR3 is TGTGCCACCAGCAGAGGAGGGACAAGGGGCGCGACTGAAGCTTTCTTT. Its protein product is CATSRGGTRGATEAFF.

This chain joins TRBV6-5 and TRBJ1-2; a weak D match, TRBD1 (5 bases). V was pared by 6 bases and J by 2 bases, with 13 bases between. This CDR3 is built from 14 residues. CDR1 MNHEY and CDR2 SVGAGI come from the germline V gene. DNA for the CDR3: TGTGCCAGCAGCGGAGGGGTCGGGAACTATGGCTACACCTTC. Amino acid sequence: CASSGGVGNYGYTF.

The chain's CDR3 is CAWSSSQETQYF. For the CDR3, the DNA is TGTGCCTGGAGTAGTAGCCAAGAGACCCAGTACTTC. This chain joins TRBV30 and TRBJ2-5; D gene uncertain. The germline CDR1 and CDR2 sequences are GTSNPN and SVGIG (reference sequence). This CDR3 is built from 12 residues. Deletions cut 2 bases from V and 1 base from J, with 5 bases between.

The genes are TRBV7-8 and TRBJ2-1, with 7 bases that match TRBD1. CDR1 is SGHVS and CDR2 is FQNEAQ in the germline V gene. J lost 3 bases, V lost 5 bases, and 7 bases had no gene match. The CDR3 contains 15 residues. The CDR3 loop is CASSARDSFYNEQFF. CDR3 bases: TGTGCCAGCAGCGCCCGGGACAGCTTCTACAATGAGCAGTTCTTC.

The gene calls are TRBV6-1 and TRBJ1-6; perhaps TRBD1 as D (6 bases). This CDR3 comprises 19 residues. The germline gives CDR1 MNHNS, CDR2 SASEGT. Trimming stripped 2 bases from V and 0 bases from J, with 17 bases between. The CDR3 here is CASSEFFPTGSSYNSPLHF. CDR3 DNA: TGTGCCAGCAGTGAATTTTTCCCAACAGGGAGCTCCTATAATTCACCCCTCCACTTT.

This clone was counted a few times. The sample contains more than one DNA sequence encoding this CDR3. V gene TRBV2 combines with J gene TRBJ2-2, with a weak D call TRBD1 (5 bases). Per the germline V gene, CDR1 is SNHLY and CDR2 is FYNNEI. Trimming removed 3 bases from V and 3 bases from J, with 11 bases in between. The CDR3 runs 15 residues. Here the CDR3 reads CASSDRTSYTGELFF. Here the CDR3 DNA reads TGTGCCAGCAGTGACAGGACATCGTACACCGGGGAGCTGTTTTTT.

V and J are TRBV15 and TRBJ2-1; D tentatively fits TRBD1 or TRBD2 (5 bases each). Germline V gives CDR1 LNHNV, CDR2 YYDKDF (reference sequence). The CDR3 is 16 residues long. Trimming took off 5 bases at V and 4 bases at J, with 18 bases between the two ends. CDR3 amino acids: CATSRIRGTAYNEQFF. The CDR3 nucleotides are TGTGCCACCAGCCGAATCAGAGGGACGGCTTACAATGAGCAGTTCTTC.